This T cell receptor beta chain stems from a study of shared clonotypes between healthy human individuals. Using immunoSEQ multiplex PCR, the repertoire was profiled, and TCRdb retains in-frame clones only, with some absent. The data show some 1 million clones, 65% to 75% seen once. The CDR3 extends over 14 amino acids. V shed 7 bases, J shed 3 bases, and the junction held 5 bases outside the gene matches. CDR1 LNHDA and CDR2 SQIVND come from the germline V gene (reference sequence). Sequencing was performed on memory CD4+ T cells sorted from blood. Indicated subset: CD45RA-negative fraction. The TCR comes from a man younger than 30 in good health. The V and J genes are TRBV19 and TRBJ1-4, with 7 bases aligning to TRBD1. CDR3 nucleotide sequence: TGTGCCAGTAAGACAGGGATTGCTAATGAAAAACTGTTTTTT. It encodes CASKTGIANEKLFF.